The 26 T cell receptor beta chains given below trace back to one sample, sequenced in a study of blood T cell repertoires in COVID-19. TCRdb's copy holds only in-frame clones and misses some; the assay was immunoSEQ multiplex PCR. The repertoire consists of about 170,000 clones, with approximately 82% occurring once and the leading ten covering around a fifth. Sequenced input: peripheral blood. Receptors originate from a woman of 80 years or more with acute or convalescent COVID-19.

This CDR3 is CASSVGRGTDTQYF. The CDR3 nucleotides are TGTGCCAGCAGCGTCGGACGGGGAACCGATACGCAGTATTTT. The rearrangement joins TRBV9 to TRBJ2-3, with a weak D call TRBD2 (5 bases). The CDR3 is made up of 14 amino acids. Per the germline V gene, CDR1 is SGDLS and CDR2 is YYNGEE. V lost 2 bases to trimming and J lost 6 bases, with 13 bases between them.

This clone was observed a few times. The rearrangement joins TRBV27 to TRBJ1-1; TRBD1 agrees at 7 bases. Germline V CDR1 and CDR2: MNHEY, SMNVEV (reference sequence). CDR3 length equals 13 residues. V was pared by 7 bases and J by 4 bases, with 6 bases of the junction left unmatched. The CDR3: CASTRYRGTEAFF. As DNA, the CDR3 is TGTGCCAGCACCCGTTACAGGGGCACTGAAGCTTTCTTT.

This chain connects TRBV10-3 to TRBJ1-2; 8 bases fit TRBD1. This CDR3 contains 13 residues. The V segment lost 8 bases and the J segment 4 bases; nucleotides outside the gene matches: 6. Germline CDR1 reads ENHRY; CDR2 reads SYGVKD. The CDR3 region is CAIVDTGGYGYTF. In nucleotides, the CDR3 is TGTGCCATCGTAGACACAGGGGGCTATGGCTACACCTTC.

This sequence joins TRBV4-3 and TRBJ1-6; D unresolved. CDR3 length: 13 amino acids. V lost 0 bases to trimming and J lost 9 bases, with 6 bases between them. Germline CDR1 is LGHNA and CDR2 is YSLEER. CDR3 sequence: CASSQDSVSPLHF. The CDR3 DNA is TGCGCCAGCAGCCAAGATAGTGTTTCACCCCTCCACTTT.

The chain's CDR3 is CSASPRQGVGSPLHF. CDR3 in DNA: TGCAGTGCTAGTCCTAGACAGGGGGTTGGTTCACCCCTCCACTTT. The V call is TRBV20-1, the J call TRBJ1-6; 9 bases fit TRBD1. The V gene's germline CDR1 is DFQATT and CDR2 SNEGSKA (reference sequence). Trimming removed 3 bases from V and 9 bases from J; junction bases left unmatched: 9. The CDR3 is 15 residues long.

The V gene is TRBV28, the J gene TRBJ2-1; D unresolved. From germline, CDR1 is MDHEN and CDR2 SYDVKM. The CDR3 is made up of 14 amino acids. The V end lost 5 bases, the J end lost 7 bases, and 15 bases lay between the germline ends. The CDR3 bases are TGTGCCAGCAGTCCCAGGCTTTCGTATAATGAGCAGTTCTTC. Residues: CASSPRLSYNEQFF.

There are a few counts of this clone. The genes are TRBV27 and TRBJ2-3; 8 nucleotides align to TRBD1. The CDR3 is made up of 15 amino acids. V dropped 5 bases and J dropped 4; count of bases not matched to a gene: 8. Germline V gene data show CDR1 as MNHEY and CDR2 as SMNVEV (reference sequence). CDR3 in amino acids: CASSGIRGRADTQYF. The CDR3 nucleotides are TGTGCCAGCAGTGGGATCAGGGGGCGGGCAGATACGCAGTATTTT.

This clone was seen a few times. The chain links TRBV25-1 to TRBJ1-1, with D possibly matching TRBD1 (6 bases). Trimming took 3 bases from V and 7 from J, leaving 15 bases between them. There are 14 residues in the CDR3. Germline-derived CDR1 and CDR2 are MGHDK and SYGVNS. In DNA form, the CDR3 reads TGTGCCAGCAGTGAGCCCGGGACACTAAATGAAGCTTTCTTT. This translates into CASSEPGTLNEAFF.

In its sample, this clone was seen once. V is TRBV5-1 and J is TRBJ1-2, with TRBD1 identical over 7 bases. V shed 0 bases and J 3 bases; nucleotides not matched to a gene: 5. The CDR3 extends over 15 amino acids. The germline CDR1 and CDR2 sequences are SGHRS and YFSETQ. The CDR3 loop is CASSLDAGQYYGYTF. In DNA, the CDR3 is TGCGCCAGCAGCTTGGACGCGGGACAGTACTATGGCTACACCTTC.

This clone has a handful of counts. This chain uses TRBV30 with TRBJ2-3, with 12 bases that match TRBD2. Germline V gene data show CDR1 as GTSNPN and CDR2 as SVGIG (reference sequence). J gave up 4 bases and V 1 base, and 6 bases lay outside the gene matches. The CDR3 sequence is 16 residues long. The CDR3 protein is CAWSDRLAGEADTQYF. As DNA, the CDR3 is TGTGCCTGGAGTGACCGACTAGCGGGAGAGGCAGATACGCAGTATTTT.

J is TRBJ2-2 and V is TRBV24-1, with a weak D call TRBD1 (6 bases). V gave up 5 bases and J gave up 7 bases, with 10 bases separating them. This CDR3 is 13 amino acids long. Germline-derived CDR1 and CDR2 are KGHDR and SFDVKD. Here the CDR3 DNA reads TGTGCCACCAGTGCCCAGGGGAACGGGGAGCTGTTTTTT. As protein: CATSAQGNGELFF.

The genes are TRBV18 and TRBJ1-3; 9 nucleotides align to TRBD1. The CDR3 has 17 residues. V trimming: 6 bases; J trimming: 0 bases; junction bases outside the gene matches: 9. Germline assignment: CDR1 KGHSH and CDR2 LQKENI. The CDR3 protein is CASSRTGQGSSGNTIYF. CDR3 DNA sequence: TGTGCCAGCTCCCGGACCGGACAGGGGAGCTCTGGAAACACCATATATTTT.

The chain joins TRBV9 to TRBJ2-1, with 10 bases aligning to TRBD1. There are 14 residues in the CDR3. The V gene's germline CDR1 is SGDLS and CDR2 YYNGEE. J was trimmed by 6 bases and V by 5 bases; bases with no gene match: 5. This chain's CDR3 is CASSAGTGVNEQFF. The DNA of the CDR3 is TGTGCCAGCAGTGCCGGGACAGGGGTCAATGAGCAGTTCTTC.

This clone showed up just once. The CDR3 bases are TGTGCCAGCAGTTACTCCGACAGGGAAGGTCAGCCCCAGCATTTT. Protein product: CASSYSDREGQPQHF. V gene TRBV6-2 or TRBV6-3 combines with J gene TRBJ1-5; the match to TRBD1 covers 7 bases. Germline trimming cut 0 bases from V and 6 bases from J; bases unmatched to any gene: 5. The CDR3 loop spans 15 amino acids. CDR1 and CDR2 from the germline V gene are MNHEY and SVGEGT.

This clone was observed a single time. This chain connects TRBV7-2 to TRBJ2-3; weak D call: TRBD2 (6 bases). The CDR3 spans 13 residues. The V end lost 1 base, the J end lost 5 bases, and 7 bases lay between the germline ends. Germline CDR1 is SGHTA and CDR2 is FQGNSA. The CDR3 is CASSLGEEDTQYF. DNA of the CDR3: TGTGCCAGCAGCTTAGGGGAGGAAGATACGCAGTATTTT.

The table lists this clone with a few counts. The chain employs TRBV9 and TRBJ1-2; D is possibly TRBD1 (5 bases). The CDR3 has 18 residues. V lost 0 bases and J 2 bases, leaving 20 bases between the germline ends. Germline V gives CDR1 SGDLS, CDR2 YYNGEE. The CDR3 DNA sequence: TGTGCCAGCAGCGTAGAGGCCCAACCGCCCACAGGAAACTATGGCTACACCTTC. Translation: CASSVEAQPPTGNYGYTF.

The CDR3 sequence is CASSATDRAYGYTF. CDR3 nucleotide sequence: TGCGCCAGCAGCGCGACCGACAGGGCCTATGGCTACACCTTC. J is TRBJ1-2 and V is TRBV5-1, with 7 nucleotides matching TRBD1. Germline V gene data show CDR1 as SGHRS and CDR2 as YFSETQ. The CDR3 is 14 amino acids. With V trimmed by 4 bases and J by 4 bases, 7 bases remained unmatched.

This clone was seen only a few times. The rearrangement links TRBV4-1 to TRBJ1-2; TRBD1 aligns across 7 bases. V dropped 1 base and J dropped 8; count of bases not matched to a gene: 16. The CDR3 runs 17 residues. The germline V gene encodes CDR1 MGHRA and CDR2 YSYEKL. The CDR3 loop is CASSQGLRGPRRRGYTF. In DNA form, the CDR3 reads TGCGCCAGCAGCCAAGGATTGAGGGGGCCGCGGCGGAGGGGCTACACCTTC.

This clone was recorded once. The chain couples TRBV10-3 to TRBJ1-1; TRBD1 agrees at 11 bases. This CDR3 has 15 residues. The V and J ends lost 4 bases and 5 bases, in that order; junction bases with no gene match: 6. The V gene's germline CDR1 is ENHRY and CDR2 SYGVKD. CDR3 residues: CAISGGTGGSTEAFF. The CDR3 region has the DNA TGTGCCATCAGTGGGGGGACAGGGGGAAGTACTGAAGCTTTCTTT.

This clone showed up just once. CDR3 in DNA: TGTGCCAGCTCACCGAAGGCAGGGGACGAGACCCAGTACTTC. Translating gives CASSPKAGDETQYF. J is TRBJ2-5 and V is TRBV18; D perhaps matches TRBD1 (6 bases). Per the germline V gene, CDR1 is KGHSH and CDR2 is LQKENI. V dropped 3 bases and J dropped 5 bases, with 13 bases sitting between them. There are 14 residues in the CDR3.

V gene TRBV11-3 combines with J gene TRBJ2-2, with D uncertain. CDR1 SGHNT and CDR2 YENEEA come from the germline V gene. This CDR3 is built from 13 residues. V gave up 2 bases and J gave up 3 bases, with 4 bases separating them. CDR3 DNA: TGTGCCAGCAGCTTACCCGACACCGGGGAGCTGTTTTTT. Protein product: CASSLPDTGELFF. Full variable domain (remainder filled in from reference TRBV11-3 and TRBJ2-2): EAGVVQSPRYKIIEKKQPVAFWCNPISGHNTLYWYLQNLGQGPELLIRYENEEAVDDSQLPKDRFSAERLKGVDSTLKIQPAELGDSAVYLCASSLPDTGELFFGEGSRLTVL.

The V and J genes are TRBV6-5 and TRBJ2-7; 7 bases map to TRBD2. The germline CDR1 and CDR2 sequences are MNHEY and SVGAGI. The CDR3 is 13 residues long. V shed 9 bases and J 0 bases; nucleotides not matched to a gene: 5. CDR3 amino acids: CASRWGGSYEQYF. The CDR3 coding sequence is TGTGCCAGTAGGTGGGGGGGCTCCTACGAGCAGTACTTC.

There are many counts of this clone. The DNA for the CDR3 is TGTGCCATCACGTCGGAACGGACTTCTGGAAACACCATATATTTT. Translated: CAITSERTSGNTIYF. V gene TRBV10-3 combines with J gene TRBJ1-3; D ambiguous. The CDR3 loop spans 15 amino acids. CDR1 ENHRY and CDR2 SYGVKD come from the germline V gene. V dropped 7 bases and J dropped 1 base, with 14 bases sitting between them.

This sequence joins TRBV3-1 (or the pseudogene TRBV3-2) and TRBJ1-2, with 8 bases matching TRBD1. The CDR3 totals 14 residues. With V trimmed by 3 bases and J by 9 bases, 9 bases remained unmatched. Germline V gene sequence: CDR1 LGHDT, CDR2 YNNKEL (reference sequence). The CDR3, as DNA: TGTGCCAGCAGCCACGGACAGGGAGGTAGGAGCTACACCTTC. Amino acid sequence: CASSHGQGGRSYTF.

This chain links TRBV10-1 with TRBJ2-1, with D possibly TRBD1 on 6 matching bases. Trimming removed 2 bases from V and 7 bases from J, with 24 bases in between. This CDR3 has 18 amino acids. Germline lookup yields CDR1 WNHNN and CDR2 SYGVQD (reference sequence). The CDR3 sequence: CASSEPILIWAGENEQFF. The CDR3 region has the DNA TGCGCCAGCAGTGAGCCAATCTTGATCTGGGCAGGGGAGAATGAGCAGTTCTTC.

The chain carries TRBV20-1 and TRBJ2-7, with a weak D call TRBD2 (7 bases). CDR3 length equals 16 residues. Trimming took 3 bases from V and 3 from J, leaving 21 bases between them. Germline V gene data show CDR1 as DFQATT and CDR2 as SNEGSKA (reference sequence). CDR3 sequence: CSASPKGGSSFYEQYF. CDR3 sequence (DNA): TGCAGTGCTAGTCCGAAGGGGGGGTCCTCCTTCTACGAGCAGTACTTC.